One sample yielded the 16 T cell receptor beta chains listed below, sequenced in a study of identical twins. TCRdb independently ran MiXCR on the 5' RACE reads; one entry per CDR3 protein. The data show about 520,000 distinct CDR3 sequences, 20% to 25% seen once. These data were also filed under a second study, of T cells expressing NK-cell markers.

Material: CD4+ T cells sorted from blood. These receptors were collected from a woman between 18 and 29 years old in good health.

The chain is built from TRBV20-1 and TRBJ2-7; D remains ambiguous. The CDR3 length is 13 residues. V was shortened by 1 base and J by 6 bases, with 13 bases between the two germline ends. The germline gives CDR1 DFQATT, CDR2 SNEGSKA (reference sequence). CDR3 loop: CSARAPFWGEQYF. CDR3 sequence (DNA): TGCAGTGCTAGAGCTCCCTTTTGGGGCGAGCAGTACTTC.

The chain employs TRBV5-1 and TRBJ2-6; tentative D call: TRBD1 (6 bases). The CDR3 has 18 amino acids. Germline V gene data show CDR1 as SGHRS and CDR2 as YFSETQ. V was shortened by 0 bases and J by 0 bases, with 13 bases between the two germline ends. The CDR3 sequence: CASSLGPGHHSGANVLTF. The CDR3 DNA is TGCGCCAGCAGCTTGGGACCGGGACATCACTCTGGGGCCAACGTCCTGACTTTC. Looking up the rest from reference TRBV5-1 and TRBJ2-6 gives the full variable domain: KAGVTQTPRYLIKTRGQQVTLSCSPISGHRSVSWYQQTPGQGLQFLFEYFSETQRNKGNFPGRFSGRQFSNSRSEMNVSTLELGDSALYLCASSLGPGHHSGANVLTFGAGSRLTVL.

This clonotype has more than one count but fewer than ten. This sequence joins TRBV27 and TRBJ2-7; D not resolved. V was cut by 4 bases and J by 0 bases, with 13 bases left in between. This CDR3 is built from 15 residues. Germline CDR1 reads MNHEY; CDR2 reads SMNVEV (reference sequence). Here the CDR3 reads CASSSRRLSSYEQYF. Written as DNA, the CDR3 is TGTGCCAGCAGTTCAAGGCGCCTAAGCTCCTACGAGCAGTACTTC.

The CDR3 nucleotides read TGCGCCAGCAGCCGCCTTAAGGGATCTAGCGGGCAAGGCCCCTACAATGAGCAGTTCTTC. This translates into CASSRLKGSSGQGPYNEQFF. The chain couples TRBV4-3 to TRBJ2-1, with 8 bases lining up with TRBD2. The length of the CDR3 is 20 residues. Germline V CDR1 and CDR2: LGHNA, YSLEER. The V segment lost 4 bases and the J segment 2 bases; nucleotides outside the gene matches: 19.

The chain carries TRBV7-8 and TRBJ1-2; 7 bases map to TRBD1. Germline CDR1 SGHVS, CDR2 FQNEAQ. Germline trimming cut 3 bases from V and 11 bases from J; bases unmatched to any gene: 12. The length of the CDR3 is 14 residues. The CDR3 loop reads CASSLVAGTEKYTF. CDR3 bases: TGTGCCAGCAGCTTGGTAGCCGGGACAGAAAAGTACACCTTC.

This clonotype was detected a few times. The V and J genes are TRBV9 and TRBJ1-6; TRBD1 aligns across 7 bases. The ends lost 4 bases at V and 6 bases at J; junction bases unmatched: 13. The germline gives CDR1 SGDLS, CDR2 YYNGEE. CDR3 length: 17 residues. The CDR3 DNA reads TGTGCCAGCAGCCTGCGCCCACCGGGACAGTTTAATTCACCCCTCCACTTT. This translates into CASSLRPPGQFNSPLHF. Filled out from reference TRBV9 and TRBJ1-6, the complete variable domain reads DSGVTQTPKHLITATGQRVTLRCSPRSGDLSVYWYQQSLDQGLQFLIQYYNGEERAKGNILERFSAQQFPDLHSELNLSSLELGDSALYFCASSLRPPGQFNSPLHFGNGTRLTVT.

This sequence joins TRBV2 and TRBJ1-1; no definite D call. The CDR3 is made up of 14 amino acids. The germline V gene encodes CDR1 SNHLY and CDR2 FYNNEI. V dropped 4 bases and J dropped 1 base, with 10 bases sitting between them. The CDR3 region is CASSVGRPNTEAFF. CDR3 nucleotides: TGTGCCAGCAGTGTGGGCCGACCGAACACTGAAGCTTTCTTT.

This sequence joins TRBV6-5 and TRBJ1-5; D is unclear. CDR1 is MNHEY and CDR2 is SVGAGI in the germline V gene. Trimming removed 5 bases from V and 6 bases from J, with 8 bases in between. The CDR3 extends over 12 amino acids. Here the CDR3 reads CASSLYGQPQHF. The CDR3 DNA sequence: TGTGCCAGCAGTCTTTACGGTCAGCCCCAGCATTTT.

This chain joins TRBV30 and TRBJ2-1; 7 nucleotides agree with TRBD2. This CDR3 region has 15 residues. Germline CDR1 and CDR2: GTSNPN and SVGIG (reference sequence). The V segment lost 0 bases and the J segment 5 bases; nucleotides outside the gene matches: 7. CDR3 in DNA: TGTGCCTGGAGTGTAGCGGGGAAGTGGAACAATGAGCAGTTCTTC. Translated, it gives CAWSVAGKWNNEQFF.

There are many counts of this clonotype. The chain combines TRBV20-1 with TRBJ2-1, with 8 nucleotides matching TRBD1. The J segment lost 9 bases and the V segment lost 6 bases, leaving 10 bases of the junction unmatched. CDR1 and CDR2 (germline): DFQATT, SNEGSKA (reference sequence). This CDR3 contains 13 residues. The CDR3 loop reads CSARTGWGSEQFF. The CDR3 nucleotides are TGCAGTGCGAGGACAGGGTGGGGGAGTGAGCAGTTCTTC.

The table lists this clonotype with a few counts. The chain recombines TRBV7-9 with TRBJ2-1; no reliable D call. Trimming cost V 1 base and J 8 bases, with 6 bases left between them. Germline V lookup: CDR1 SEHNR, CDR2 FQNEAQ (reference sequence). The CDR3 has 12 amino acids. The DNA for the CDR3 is TGTGCCAGCAGCTTAGGGGTCGATGAGCAGTTCTTC. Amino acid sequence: CASSLGVDEQFF.

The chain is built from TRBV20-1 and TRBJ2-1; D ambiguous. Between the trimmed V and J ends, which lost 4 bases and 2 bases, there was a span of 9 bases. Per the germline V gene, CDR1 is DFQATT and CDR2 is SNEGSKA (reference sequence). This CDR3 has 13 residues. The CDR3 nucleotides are TGCAGTGCTAACTCCGGGCCCTACAATGAGCAGTTCTTC. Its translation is CSANSGPYNEQFF.

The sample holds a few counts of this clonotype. As DNA, the CDR3 is TGTGCCAGCAGTTTCACTTACACAGATACGCAGTATTTT. It yields the protein CASSFTYTDTQYF. This sequence joins TRBV27 and TRBJ2-3; D is uncertain. Germline CDR1 reads MNHEY; CDR2 reads SMNVEV (reference sequence). The CDR3 extends over 13 amino acids. Trimming stripped 3 bases from V and 2 bases from J, with 6 bases between.

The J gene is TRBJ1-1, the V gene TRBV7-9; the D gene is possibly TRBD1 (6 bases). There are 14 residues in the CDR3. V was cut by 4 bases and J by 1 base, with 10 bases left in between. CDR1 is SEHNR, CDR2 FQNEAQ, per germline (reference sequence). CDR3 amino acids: CASSSQGRNTEAFF. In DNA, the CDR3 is TGTGCCAGCAGCTCCCAGGGGCGGAACACTGAAGCTTTCTTT.

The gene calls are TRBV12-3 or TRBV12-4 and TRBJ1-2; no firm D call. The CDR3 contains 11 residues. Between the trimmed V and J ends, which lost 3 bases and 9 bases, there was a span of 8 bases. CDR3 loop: CASSLGGRYTF. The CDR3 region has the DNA TGTGCCAGCAGTTTGGGAGGTCGCTACACCTTC.

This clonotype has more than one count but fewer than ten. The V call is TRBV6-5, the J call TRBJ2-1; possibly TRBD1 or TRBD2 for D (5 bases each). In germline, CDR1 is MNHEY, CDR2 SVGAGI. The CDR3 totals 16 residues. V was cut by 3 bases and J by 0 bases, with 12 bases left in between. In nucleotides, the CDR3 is TGTGCCAGCAGTTATGGGGGTTTTGGCTCCTACAATGAGCAGTTCTTC. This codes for CASSYGGFGSYNEQFF.